This TCR beta chain was retrieved from a study of shared clonotypes between healthy human individuals. Study background: Per-donor plates numbered three CD4 naive, three CD4 memory, two CD8 naive and one CD8 memory.

This CDR3 region has 16 residues. Worth noting for this clone: Its specificity is unknown.

Sequenced by immunoSEQ multiplex PCR; TCRdb stores in-frame clones only, minus some. Of nearly 1 million clones in the sample, approximately 76% are singletons; the top ten hold around 1.4%. Overall study results and limits: Unshared clonotypes carried lower generation probabilities than those common to all four donors.

Healthy and HIV-negative, the adult donors had no recent acute infections or vaccinations. The specimen was memory CD4+ T cells sorted from blood. The subset denotes: CD45RA-negative fraction. The chain is built from TRBV21-1 and TRBJ2-1; TRBD2, the D gene given by the table, was not confirmed from the DNA. TRBV21-1 is annotated as a pseudogene. This clonotype was sampled from a man younger than 30 in good health. The CDR3 nucleotides are TGTGTCCGCGCCCTTCGGCGGATAAGCTCCTACAATGAGCAGTTCTTC. Protein product: CVRALRRISSYNEQFF.